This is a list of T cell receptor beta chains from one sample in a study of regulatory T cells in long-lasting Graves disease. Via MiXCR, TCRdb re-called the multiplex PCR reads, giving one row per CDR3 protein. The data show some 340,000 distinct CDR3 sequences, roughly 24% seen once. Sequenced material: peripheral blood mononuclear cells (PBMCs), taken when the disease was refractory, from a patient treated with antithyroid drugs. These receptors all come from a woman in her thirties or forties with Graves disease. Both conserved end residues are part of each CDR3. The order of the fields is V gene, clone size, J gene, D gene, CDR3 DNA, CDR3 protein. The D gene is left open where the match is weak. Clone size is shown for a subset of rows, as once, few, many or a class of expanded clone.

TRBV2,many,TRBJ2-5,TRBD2,TGTGCCAGCAGTGATGGGACTAGCGGGGAGACCCAGTACTTC,CASSDGTSGETQYF
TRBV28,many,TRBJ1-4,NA,TGTGCCAGCAGCTCCCCTGGGGGCTTTGAAAAACTGTTTTTT,CASSSPGGFEKLFF
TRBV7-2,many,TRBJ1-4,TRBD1,TGTGCCAGCAGCTTGGACAGGGGGTCGCATGAAAAACTGTTTTTT,CASSLDRGSHEKLFF
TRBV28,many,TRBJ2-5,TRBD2,TGTGCCAGCAGTTTTGGGTACCGGACTAGCGGCTTAGAGACCCAGTACTTC,CASSFGYRTSGLETQYF
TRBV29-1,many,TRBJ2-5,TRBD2,TGCAGCGTGGTGGGAGGGCGAGAGACCCAGTACTTC,CSVVGGRETQYF
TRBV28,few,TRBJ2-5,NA,TGTGCCAGCAGTTTATCCAGGACAGGAAGGGGGGCTCAAGAGACCCAGTACTTC,CASSLSRTGRGAQETQYF
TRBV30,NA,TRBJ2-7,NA,TGTGCCTGGAGTGTACAGGGTGGAGAGCAGTACTTC,CAWSVQGGEQYF
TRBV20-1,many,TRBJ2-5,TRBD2,TGCAGTGCCCCTTATCCGGGACTAGTGTGGGAGACCCAGTACTTC,CSAPYPGLVWETQYF
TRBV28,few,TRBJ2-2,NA,TGTGCCAGCACCCCAGGCGTGGCCAACACCGGGGAGCTGTTTTTT,CASTPGVANTGELFF
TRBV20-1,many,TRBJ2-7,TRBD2,TGCAGTGCTAGACTAGCGGGAGGGCCCCTCTCCTACGAGCAGTACTTC,CSARLAGGPLSYEQYF
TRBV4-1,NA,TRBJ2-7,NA,TGCGCCAGCAGCCAAGTTGTTAGGACGGTGAAGAGGGGTTACGAGCAGTACTTC,CASSQVVRTVKRGYEQYF
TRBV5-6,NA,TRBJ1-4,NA,TGTGCCAGCAGCTATTTATCGACAGCAACTAATGAAAAACTGTTTTTT,CASSYLSTATNEKLFF
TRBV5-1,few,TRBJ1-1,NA,TGCGCCAGCAGCTTGGAGGAGGGGGTGTTCACTGAAGCTTTCTTT,CASSLEEGVFTEAFF
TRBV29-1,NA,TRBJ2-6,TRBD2,TGCAGCGTTGAAGATAGGCCCCCCGGGACTAGCGGGAGTACTGGGGCCAACGTCCTGACTTTC,CSVEDRPPGTSGSTGANVLTF
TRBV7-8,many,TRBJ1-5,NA,TGTGCCAGCAGCTTCACAGCGATCAATCAGCCCCAGCATTTT,CASSFTAINQPQHF
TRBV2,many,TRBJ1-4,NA,TGTGCCAGCAGCGCCGGGACCCTGGGGGAAAAACTGTTTTTT,CASSAGTLGEKLFF
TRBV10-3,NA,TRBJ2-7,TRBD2,TGTGCCATGTCGGGACTAGCGGGAAAACTCTACGAGCAGTACTTC,CAMSGLAGKLYEQYF
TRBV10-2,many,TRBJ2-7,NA,TGCGCCAGCAGTGACTCGGCGGCCGAGCAGTACTTC,CASSDSAAEQYF
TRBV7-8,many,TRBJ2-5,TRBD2,TGTGCCAGCAGCGTACCGGGACTAGCGGGAACTGAGACCCAGTACTTC,CASSVPGLAGTETQYF
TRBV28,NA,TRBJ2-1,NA,TGTGCCAGCAGCCTTTACACCTCACGAGACAATGAGCAGTTCTTC,CASSLYTSRDNEQFF
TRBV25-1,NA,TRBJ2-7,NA,TGTGCCAAGAGCCAAGCGGGCGATTACGAGCAGTACTTC,CAKSQAGDYEQYF
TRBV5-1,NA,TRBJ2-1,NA,TGCGCCAGCAGCTTACTTAATAGCGGTGCCTACAATGAGCAGTTCTTC,CASSLLNSGAYNEQFF
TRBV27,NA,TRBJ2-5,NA,TGTGCCAGTGGAAACTTTTTGGGAGCCGGGGGGACCCAGTACTTC,CASGNFLGAGGTQYF
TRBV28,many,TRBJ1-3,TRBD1,TGTGCCAGCCGACGACAGGGGGCACCTGGAAACACCATATATTTT,CASRRQGAPGNTIYF
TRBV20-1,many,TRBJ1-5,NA,TGCAGTGCTAGAGATACCCGTTCCACGCATCAGCCCCAGCATTTT,CSARDTRSTHQPQHF
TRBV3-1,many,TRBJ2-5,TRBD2,TGTGCCAGCAGCCAAATGGGTTCCGGGGCAGGGGGACTAGCGGGAGAGACCCAGTACTTC,CASSQMGSGAGGLAGETQYF
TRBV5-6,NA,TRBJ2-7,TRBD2,TGTGCCAGCAGCTTGGGAGGAGCGGGAGTAGCCGAGCAGTACTTC,CASSLGGAGVAEQYF
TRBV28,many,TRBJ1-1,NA,TGTGCCCACCGAACCGTAGGCGAGTTGAACACTGAAGCTTTCTTT,CAHRTVGELNTEAFF
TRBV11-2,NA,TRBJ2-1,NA,TGTGCCAGCAGCTTAGCGGTAGTGAATGGTGAGCAGTTCTTC,CASSLAVVNGEQFF
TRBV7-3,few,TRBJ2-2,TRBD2,TGTGCCAGCAGCTTAGGACTAGGAACCGGGGAGCTGTTTTTT,CASSLGLGTGELFF
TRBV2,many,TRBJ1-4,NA,TGTGCCAGCAGCTTTGCAACTAATGAAAAACTGTTTTTT,CASSFATNEKLFF
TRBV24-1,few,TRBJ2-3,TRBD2,TGTGCCACCAGTGCCATGGGACTAGCGGACAGCACAGATACGCAGTATTTT,CATSAMGLADSTDTQYF
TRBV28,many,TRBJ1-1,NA,TGTGCCAGCAGTTTAGGCCGAAAGAACACTGAAGCTTTCTTT,CASSLGRKNTEAFF
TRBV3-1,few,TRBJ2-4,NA,TGTGCCAGCAGCCCACGACCGGGACCCCCGTACTTC,CASSPRPGPPYF
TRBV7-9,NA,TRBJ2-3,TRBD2,TGTGCCAGCAGCCGTGGACTAGCGGGGAGCACAGATACGCAGTATTTT,CASSRGLAGSTDTQYF
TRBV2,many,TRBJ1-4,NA,TGTGCCAGCGTCAGGGTTCTTGCAACTAATGAAAAACTGTTTTTT,CASVRVLATNEKLFF
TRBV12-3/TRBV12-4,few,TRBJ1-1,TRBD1,TGTGCCAGCAGTCGGGACAGCTACATGAACACTGAAGCTTTCTTT,CASSRDSYMNTEAFF
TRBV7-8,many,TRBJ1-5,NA,TGTGCCAGCAGCCCGAGGTGGGGATCTAATCAGCCCCAGCATTTT,CASSPRWGSNQPQHF
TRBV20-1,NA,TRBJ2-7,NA,TGCAGTGCTAGTTCGGTGGGGCATTCCTACGAGCAGTACTTC,CSASSVGHSYEQYF
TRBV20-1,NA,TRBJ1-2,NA,TGCAGTGCTAGGCCTGGAGGGGACTTTAACTATGGCTACACCTTC,CSARPGGDFNYGYTF